This T cell receptor beta chain was captured in a study of T cells in Graves' hyperthyroidism and ophthalmopathy. There are 14 residues in the CDR3. Trimming cost V 4 bases and J 3 bases, with 13 bases left between them. Germline-derived CDR1 and CDR2 are ENHRY and SYGVKD. This clonotype was observed once. Amplification of TCR beta CDR3 regions was performed using RNA transcripts as template. RT-PCR in the first round (using the HTBI primer set) targeted the TCR CDR3. TCRdb re-analysed the multiplex PCR reads in MiXCR, keeping a single row per CDR3 protein. The sample has some 510,000 distinct CDR3 sequences; around 45% are singletons.

Input material: peripheral blood or thyroid tissue (not recorded which). The source is a woman aged 18-30 years with Graves' hyperthyroidism. The V gene is TRBV10-3, the J gene TRBJ2-7, with D perhaps given as TRBD1 or TRBD2 (6 bases each). CDR3 amino acids: CAISGQDYGYEQYF. CDR3 coding DNA: TGTGCCATCAGTGGACAGGACTATGGCTACGAGCAGTACTTC.